These 19 T cell receptor beta chains came from one sample sequenced in a study of memory CD8 T cells in hepatitis C reinfection. The repertoire was sequenced with immunoSEQ multiplex PCR; TCRdb's copy has only in-frame clones and lacks some. This sample has under 5,500 clones, with approximately 88% found just once. Noted time point: late/post reinfection, 12 to 24 weeks after detection. The sorted cells went straight to TCR sequencing with no prior in vitro expansion. The specimen sequenced was naive CD8+ T cells sorted from blood. These receptors were obtained from a man aged 45-60 years with hepatitis C virus infection.

The chain uses TRBV5-1 and TRBJ1-1; D not certain. Looked up from germline, CDR1 is SGHRS and CDR2 is YFSETQ. The CDR3 spans 14 residues. V was trimmed by 3 bases and J by 1 base, leaving 10 bases between them. The CDR3 DNA sequence: TGCGCCAGCAGCTGGTTCGAGGGGAACACTGAAGCTTTCTTT. Residues: CASSWFEGNTEAFF.

CDR3 bases: TGTGCCAGCAGCTCCGAAGACAGTTCCTACGAGCAGTACTTC. It encodes CASSSEDSSYEQYF. The chain is built from TRBV7-6 and TRBJ2-7; the D gene is possibly TRBD1 (5 bases). Trimming shortened V by 4 bases and J by 1 base, and 11 bases separated the two germline ends. Germline CDR1 is SGHVS and CDR2 is FNYEAQ. This CDR3 region has 14 residues. The whole variable domain, remainder taken from reference TRBV7-6 and TRBJ2-7, is GAGVSQSPRYKVTKRGQDVALRCDPISGHVSLYWYRQALGQGPEFLTYFNYEAQQDKSGLPNDRFSAERPEGSISTLTIQRTEQRDSAMYRCASSSEDSSYEQYFGPGTRLTVT.

This clone occurred once. The CDR3 bases are TGTGCCAGCAGCGTCAGACTAGCTATGGATGAGCAGTTCTTC. This codes for CASSVRLAMDEQFF. The genes are TRBV11-3 and TRBJ2-1, with 7 bases matching TRBD2. The J segment lost 8 bases and the V segment lost 5 bases, leaving 9 bases of the junction unmatched. Per germline, CDR1 SGHNT and CDR2 YENEEA. The CDR3 covers 14 residues. Looking up the rest from reference TRBV11-3 and TRBJ2-1 gives the full variable domain: EAGVVQSPRYKIIEKKQPVAFWCNPISGHNTLYWYLQNLGQGPELLIRYENEEAVDDSQLPKDRFSAERLKGVDSTLKIQPAELGDSAVYLCASSVRLAMDEQFFGPGTRLTVL.

Regarding this clone: Other DNA sequences in this sample translate to the same CDR3. This chain joins TRBV30 and TRBJ2-5; TRBD2 might be the D (5 bases). The length of the CDR3 is 13 residues. Germline loops: CDR1 GTSNPN, CDR2 SVGIG (reference sequence). V dropped 2 bases and J dropped 0 bases, with 7 bases sitting between them. The chain's CDR3 is CAWSRGYQETQYF. The CDR3 DNA follows: TGTGCCTGGAGTCGAGGGTACCAAGAGACCCAGTACTTC.

The chain uses TRBV28 and TRBJ2-1; 7 positions match TRBD1. The CDR3 extends over 14 amino acids. Trimming removed 5 bases from V and 8 bases from J; junction bases left unmatched: 9. Germline values: CDR1 MDHEN, CDR2 SYDVKM. The CDR3 sequence is CASSLYRGEHEQFF. CDR3 DNA sequence: TGTGCCAGCAGTCTATACAGGGGAGAGCATGAGCAGTTCTTC.

The chain couples TRBV28 to TRBJ1-4; 7 bases map to TRBD1. The germline V gene encodes CDR1 MDHEN and CDR2 SYDVKM. The J segment lost 5 bases and the V segment lost 3 bases, leaving 9 bases of the junction unmatched. CDR3 length: 16 residues. CDR3 region: CASSFVRDSINEKLFF. The CDR3 DNA reads TGTGCCAGCAGTTTCGTACGGGACAGTATAAATGAAAAACTGTTTTTT.

The chain links TRBV4-2 to TRBJ2-5; 9 nucleotides line up with TRBD1. V trimming: 0 bases; J trimming: 4 bases; junction bases outside the gene matches: 9. This CDR3 has 17 amino acids. Germline loops: CDR1 LGHNA, CDR2 YNFKEQ. For the CDR3, the DNA is TGTGCCAGCAGCCAAGAACCGGGACAGGGAGGTGGAGAGACCCAGTACTTC. Amino acids: CASSQEPGQGGGETQYF.

The chain uses TRBV6-5 and TRBJ2-1; D might be TRBD1 (6 bases). The CDR3 extends over 13 amino acids. V lost 5 bases to trimming and J lost 7 bases, with 12 bases between them. CDR1 MNHEY and CDR2 SVGAGI come from the germline V gene. CDR3 region: CASSTGFRNEQFF. DNA of the CDR3: TGTGCCAGCAGTACAGGGTTTCGGAATGAGCAGTTCTTC.

V and J are TRBV27 and TRBJ2-5, with 15 bases fitting TRBD2. Trimming removed 4 bases from V and 5 bases from J; junction bases left unmatched: 8. The CDR3 is made up of 17 amino acids. In germline, CDR1 is MNHEY, CDR2 SMNVEV (reference sequence). CDR3 protein: CASSSGLAGGRRETQYF. The CDR3 DNA reads TGTGCCAGCAGTTCAGGACTAGCGGGAGGGAGGCGGGAGACCCAGTACTTC.

This chain links TRBV18 with TRBJ1-4, with 10 bases that match TRBD1. From germline, CDR1 is KGHSH and CDR2 LQKENI. There are 16 residues in the CDR3. V lost 5 bases, J lost 4 bases, and 7 bases stayed unmatched. DNA for the CDR3: TGTGCCAGCTCAAGCGGACAGGGGGATAATAATGAAAAACTGTTTTTT. It is translated as CASSSGQGDNNEKLFF.

This clone was picked up a small number of times. The CDR3 DNA reads TGTGCCAGCAGTCCGAGTTTACATGGCTACACCTTC. Encoded protein: CASSPSLHGYTF. The chain carries TRBV6-6 and TRBJ1-2; D unresolved. The germline V gene has CDR1 MNHNY and CDR2 SVGAGI (reference sequence). Trimming cost V 5 bases and J 6 bases, with 10 bases left between them. This CDR3 spans 12 amino acids.

This chain connects TRBV5-1 to TRBJ2-1; 10 bases align to TRBD2. CDR3 length: 16 amino acids. The germline V gene has CDR1 SGHRS and CDR2 YFSETQ. Losses at the gene ends were 3 bases for V and 6 bases for J; bases not matched to a gene: 9. CDR3 coding DNA: TGCGCCAGCAGCTCTTTAGCGGGAGGAGGTAGCAATGAGCAGTTCTTC. Its protein is CASSSLAGGGSNEQFF.

This clone is labeled medium-sized. The genes are TRBV4-2 and TRBJ1-2; 7 bases line up with TRBD1. This CDR3 is built from 15 residues. Trimming removed 1 base from V and 8 bases from J; junction bases left unmatched: 10. CDR1 and CDR2 (germline): LGHNA, YNFKEQ. The CDR3 sequence: CASSQGRDRDGGYTF. CDR3 DNA sequence: TGTGCCAGCAGCCAAGGCCGTGACAGGGACGGGGGCTACACCTTC.

The CDR3 protein is CASSLGLGLAYEQYF. CDR3 nucleotide sequence: TGTGCCAGCAGCCTAGGCCTGGGACTAGCCTACGAGCAGTACTTC. The V gene is TRBV28, the J gene TRBJ2-7; TRBD2 agrees at 8 bases. The CDR3 spans 15 residues. The V gene end was trimmed by 6 bases and the J gene end by 2 bases; junction bases not matched to a gene: 9. Germline CDR1 MDHEN, CDR2 SYDVKM.

The chain employs TRBV19 and TRBJ2-2, with 8 bases that match TRBD2. CDR3 length: 18 residues. J lost 7 bases, V lost 7 bases, and 20 bases had no gene match. Germline V gene data show CDR1 as LNHDA and CDR2 as SQIVND (reference sequence). The CDR3 reads CASNPTGFGREEIGELFF. The CDR3 DNA reads TGTGCCAGTAACCCGACAGGATTTGGGCGGGAGGAAATCGGGGAGCTGTTTTTT.

The chain recombines TRBV11-2 with TRBJ1-5; the D is unclear. Germline loops: CDR1 SGHAT, CDR2 FQNNGV. This CDR3 contains 13 residues. V was shortened by 6 bases and J by 4 bases, with 10 bases between the two germline ends. The CDR3 bases are TGTGCCAGCAGTTCCGGGAAAAATCAGCCCCAGCATTTT. Its translation is CASSSGKNQPQHF. Drawing the rest from reference TRBV11-2 and TRBJ1-5, the complete variable domain is EAGVAQSPRYKIIEKRQSVAFWCNPISGHATLYWYQQILGQGPKLLIQFQNNGVVDDSQLPKDRFSAERLKGVDSTLKIQPAKLEDSAVYLCASSSGKNQPQHFGDGTRLSIL.

V and J are TRBV6-5 and TRBJ2-5; D uncertain. V was cut by 6 bases and J by 3 bases, with 11 bases left in between. The CDR3 has 13 residues. Looked up from germline, CDR1 is MNHEY and CDR2 is SVGAGI. The chain's CDR3 is CASSSLGEETQYF. The DNA of the CDR3 is TGTGCCAGCAGCAGCTTAGGAGAAGAGACCCAGTACTTC.

This chain connects TRBV4-2 to TRBJ2-1; 7 bases are shared with TRBD2. The CDR3 length is 16 residues. Germline CDR1 and CDR2: LGHNA and YNFKEQ. V shed 1 base and J 6 bases; nucleotides not matched to a gene: 9. The CDR3 bases are TGTGCCAGCAGCCAAGCCGGACTCGCGGGAGTCAATGAGCAGTTCTTC. Its translation is CASSQAGLAGVNEQFF.

This sequence joins TRBV28 and TRBJ2-7, with 9 nucleotides matching TRBD1. In germline, CDR1 is MDHEN, CDR2 SYDVKM. Trimming removed 4 bases from V and 0 bases from J; junction bases left unmatched: 25. The CDR3 consists of 22 residues. The chain's CDR3 is CASSSPQGARGSATSLSYEQYF. CDR3 sequence (DNA): TGTGCCAGCAGTTCCCCACAGGGGGCGCGAGGTAGCGCCACTAGTCTCTCCTACGAGCAGTACTTC. The entire variable domain, with the rest obtained from reference TRBV28 and TRBJ2-7, is as follows: DVKVTQSSRYLVKRTGEKVFLECVQDMDHENMFWYRQDPGLGLRLIYFSYDVKMKEKGDIPEGYSVSREKKERFSLILESASTNQTSMYLCASSSPQGARGSATSLSYEQYFGPGTRLTVT.